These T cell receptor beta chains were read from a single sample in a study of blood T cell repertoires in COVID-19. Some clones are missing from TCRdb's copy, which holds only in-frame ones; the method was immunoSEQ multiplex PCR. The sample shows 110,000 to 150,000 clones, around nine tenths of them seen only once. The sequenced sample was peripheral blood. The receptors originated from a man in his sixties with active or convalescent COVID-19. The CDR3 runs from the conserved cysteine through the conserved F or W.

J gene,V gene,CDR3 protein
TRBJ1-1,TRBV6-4,CASKEDRDNTEAFF
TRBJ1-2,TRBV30,CAWSRQGAIGYTF
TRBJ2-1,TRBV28,CASSSDLTGSNNEQFF
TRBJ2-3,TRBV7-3,CASSGTGGPDTQYF
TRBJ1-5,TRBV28,CASSLFSGGQPQHF
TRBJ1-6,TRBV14,CASSQDSGAGNSPLHF
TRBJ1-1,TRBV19,CASSTGALSLGEAFF
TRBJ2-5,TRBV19,CASSIIGRGPKETQYF
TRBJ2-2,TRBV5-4,CASREGLANTGELFF
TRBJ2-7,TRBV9,CASSIRDSSYEQYF
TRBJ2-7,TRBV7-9,CASSPTSGPKQYF
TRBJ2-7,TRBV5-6,CASSFDRAHEQYF
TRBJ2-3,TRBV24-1,CATSRGGVNTQYF